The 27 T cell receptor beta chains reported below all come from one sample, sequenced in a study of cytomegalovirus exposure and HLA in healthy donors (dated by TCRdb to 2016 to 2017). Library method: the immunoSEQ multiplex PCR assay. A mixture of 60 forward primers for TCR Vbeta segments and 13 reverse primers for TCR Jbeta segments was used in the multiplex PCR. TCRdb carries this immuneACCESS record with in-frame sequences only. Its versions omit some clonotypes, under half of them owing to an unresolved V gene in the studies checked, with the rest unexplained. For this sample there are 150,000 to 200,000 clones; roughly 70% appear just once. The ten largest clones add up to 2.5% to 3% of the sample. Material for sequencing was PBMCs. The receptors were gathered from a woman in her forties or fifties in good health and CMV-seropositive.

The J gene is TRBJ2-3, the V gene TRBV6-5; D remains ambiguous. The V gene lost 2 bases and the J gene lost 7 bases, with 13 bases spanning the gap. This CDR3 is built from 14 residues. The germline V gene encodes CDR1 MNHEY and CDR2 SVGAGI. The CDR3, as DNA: TGTGCCAGCAGTTACGGGCAATTGGCGTATACGCAGTATTTT. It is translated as CASSYGQLAYTQYF.

The CDR3 loop is CASSLGTATYNSPLHF. As DNA, the CDR3 is TGCGCCAGCAGCTTGGGGACAGCTACCTATAATTCACCCCTCCACTTT. This chain links TRBV5-1 with TRBJ1-6; possibly TRBD1 for D (6 bases). The CDR3 has 16 residues. V lost 0 bases to trimming and J lost 2 bases, with 9 bases between them. Germline V gene lookup returns CDR1 SGHRS and CDR2 YFSETQ.

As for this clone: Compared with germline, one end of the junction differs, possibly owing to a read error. CDR3 loop: CASSLDNQETQYF. Written as DNA, the CDR3 is TGTGCCAGCAGTTTGGACAACCAAGAGACCCAGTACTTC. The rearrangement joins TRBV5-5 to TRBJ2-5; maybe TRBD1 (5 bases). Germline values: CDR1 SGHKS, CDR2 YYEKEE (reference sequence). The CDR3 loop spans 13 amino acids.

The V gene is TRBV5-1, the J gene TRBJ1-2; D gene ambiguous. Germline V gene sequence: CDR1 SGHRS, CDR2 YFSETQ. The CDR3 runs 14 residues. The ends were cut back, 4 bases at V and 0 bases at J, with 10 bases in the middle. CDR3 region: CASSPLSSNYGYTF. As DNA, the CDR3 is TGCGCCAGCAGCCCCCTATCTTCTAACTATGGCTACACCTTC.

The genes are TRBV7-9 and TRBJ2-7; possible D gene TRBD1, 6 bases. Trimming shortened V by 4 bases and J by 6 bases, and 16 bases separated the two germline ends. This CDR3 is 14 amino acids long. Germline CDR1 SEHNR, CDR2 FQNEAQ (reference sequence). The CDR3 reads CASSWAGQIREQYF. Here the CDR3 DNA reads TGTGCCAGCAGCTGGGCAGGACAGATTCGCGAGCAGTACTTC.

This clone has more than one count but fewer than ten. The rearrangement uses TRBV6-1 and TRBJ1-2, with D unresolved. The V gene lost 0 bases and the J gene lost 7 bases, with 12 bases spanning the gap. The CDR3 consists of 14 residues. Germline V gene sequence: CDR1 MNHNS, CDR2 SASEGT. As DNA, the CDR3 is TGTGCCAGCAGTGAAGCCACGGGTCGCTCTGGCTACACCTTC. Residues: CASSEATGRSGYTF.

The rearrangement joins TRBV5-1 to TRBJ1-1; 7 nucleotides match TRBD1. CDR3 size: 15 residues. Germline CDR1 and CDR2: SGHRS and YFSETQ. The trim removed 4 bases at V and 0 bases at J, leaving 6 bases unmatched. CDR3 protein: CASSPPGQLNTEAFF. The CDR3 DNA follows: TGCGCCAGCAGCCCCCCGGGACAGTTGAACACTGAAGCTTTCTTT.

CDR3 sequence reads: CASGLGGGVEQYF. The CDR3 nucleotides read TGTGCTAGTGGTTTGGGCGGGGGGGTCGAGCAGTACTTC. J is TRBJ2-7 and V is TRBV12-5; TRBD2 matches 9 bases. Germline V gives CDR1 LGHNT, CDR2 FRNRAP. V was pared by 1 base and J by 6 bases, with 1 base of the junction left unmatched. This CDR3 is 13 amino acids long. Combining the CDR3 with reference TRBV12-5 and TRBJ2-7 gives the whole variable domain DARVTQTPRHKVTEMGQEVTMRCQPILGHNTVFWYRQTMMQGLELLAYFRNRAPLDDSGMPKDRFSAEMPDATLATLKIQPSEPRDSAVYFCASGLGGGVEQYFGPGTRLTVT.

The CDR3 protein is CASRTGDTGNTIYF. DNA for the CDR3: TGTGCCAGCCGGACAGGGGACACTGGAAACACCATATATTTT. The chain couples TRBV6-1 to TRBJ1-3; 9 bases line up with TRBD1. The trim removed 8 bases at V and 2 bases at J, leaving 4 bases unmatched. The CDR3 has 14 residues. The germline gives CDR1 MNHNS, CDR2 SASEGT.

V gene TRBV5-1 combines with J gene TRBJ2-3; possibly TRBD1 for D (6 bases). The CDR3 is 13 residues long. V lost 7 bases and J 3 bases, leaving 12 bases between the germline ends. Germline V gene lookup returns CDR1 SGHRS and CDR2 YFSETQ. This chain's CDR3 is CASCRDRTDTQYF. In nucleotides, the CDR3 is TGCGCCAGCTGCCGAGACAGGACAGATACGCAGTATTTT.

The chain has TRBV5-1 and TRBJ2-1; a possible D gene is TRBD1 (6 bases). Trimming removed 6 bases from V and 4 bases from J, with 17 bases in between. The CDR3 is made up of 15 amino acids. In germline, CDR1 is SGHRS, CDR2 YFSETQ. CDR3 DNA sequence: TGCGCCAGCAATCTCTTGCCAGGGGCTTACAATGAGCAGTTCTTC. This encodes CASNLLPGAYNEQFF. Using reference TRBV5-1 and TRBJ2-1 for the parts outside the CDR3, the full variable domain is KAGVTQTPRYLIKTRGQQVTLSCSPISGHRSVSWYQQTPGQGLQFLFEYFSETQRNKGNFPGRFSGRQFSNSRSEMNVSTLELGDSALYLCASNLLPGAYNEQFFGPGTRLTVL.

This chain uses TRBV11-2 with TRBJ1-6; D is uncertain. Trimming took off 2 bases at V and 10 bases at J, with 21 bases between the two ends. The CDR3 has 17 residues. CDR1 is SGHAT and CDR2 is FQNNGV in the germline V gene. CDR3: CASSLRVSLGLESPLHF. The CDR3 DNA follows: TGTGCCAGCAGCTTACGCGTCTCGCTCGGTTTAGAATCACCCCTCCACTTT. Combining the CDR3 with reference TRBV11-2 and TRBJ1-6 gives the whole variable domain EAGVAQSPRYKIIEKRQSVAFWCNPISGHATLYWYQQILGQGPKLLIQFQNNGVVDDSQLPKDRFSAERLKGVDSTLKIQPAKLEDSAVYLCASSLRVSLGLESPLHFGNGTRLTVT.

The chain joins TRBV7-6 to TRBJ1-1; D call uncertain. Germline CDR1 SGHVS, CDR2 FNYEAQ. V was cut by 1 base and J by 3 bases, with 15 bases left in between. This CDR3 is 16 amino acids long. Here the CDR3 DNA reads TGTGCCAGCAGCTTAGAGAGTCCTCTATCGGACACTGAAGCTTTCTTT. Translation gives CASSLESPLSDTEAFF.

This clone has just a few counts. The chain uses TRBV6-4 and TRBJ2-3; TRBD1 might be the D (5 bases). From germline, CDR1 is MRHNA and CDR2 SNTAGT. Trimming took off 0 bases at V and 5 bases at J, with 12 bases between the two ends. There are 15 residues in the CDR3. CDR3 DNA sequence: TGTGCCAGCAGTGACTCAGGTAGGGGTCAAGATACGCAGTATTTT. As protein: CASSDSGRGQDTQYF.

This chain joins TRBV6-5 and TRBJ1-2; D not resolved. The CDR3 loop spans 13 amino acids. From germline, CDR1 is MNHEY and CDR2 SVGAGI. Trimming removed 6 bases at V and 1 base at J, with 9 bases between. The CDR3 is CASRYAVNYGYTF. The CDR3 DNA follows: TGTGCCAGCAGGTACGCGGTTAACTATGGCTACACCTTC.

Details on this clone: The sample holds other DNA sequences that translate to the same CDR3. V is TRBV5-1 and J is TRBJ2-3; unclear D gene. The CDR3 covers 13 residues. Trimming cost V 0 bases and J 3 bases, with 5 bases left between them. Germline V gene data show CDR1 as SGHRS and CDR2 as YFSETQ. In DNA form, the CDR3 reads TGCGCCAGCAGCTTGGGGCAGACAGATACGCAGTATTTT. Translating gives CASSLGQTDTQYF.

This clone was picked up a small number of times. This chain's CDR3 is CASSLRGTGTLQGYTF. CDR3 bases: TGTGCCAGCAGCCTGAGGGGGACAGGGACTCTACAGGGCTACACCTTC. The rearrangement uses TRBV7-2 and TRBJ1-2, with 9 nucleotides matching TRBD1. The CDR3 extends over 16 amino acids. V was pared by 5 bases and J by 8 bases, with 15 bases of the junction left unmatched. In germline, CDR1 is SGHTA, CDR2 FQGNSA. Together with reference TRBV7-2 and TRBJ1-2, the CDR3 gives the full variable domain: GAGVSQSPSNKVTEKGKDVELRCDPISGHTALYWYRQSLGQGLEFLIYFQGNSAPDKSGLPSDRFSAERTGGSVSTLTIQRTQQEDSAVYLCASSLRGTGTLQGYTFGSGTRLTVV.

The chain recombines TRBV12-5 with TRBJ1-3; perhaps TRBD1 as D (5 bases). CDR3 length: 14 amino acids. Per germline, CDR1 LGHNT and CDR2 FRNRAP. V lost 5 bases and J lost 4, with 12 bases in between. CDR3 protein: CASGGRDSGNTIYF. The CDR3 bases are TGTGCTAGTGGTGGACGGGACTCGGGAAACACCATATATTTT.

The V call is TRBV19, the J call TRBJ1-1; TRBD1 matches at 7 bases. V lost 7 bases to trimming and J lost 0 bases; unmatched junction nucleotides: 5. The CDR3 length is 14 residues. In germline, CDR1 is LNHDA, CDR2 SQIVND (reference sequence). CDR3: CASKRQGVNTEAFF. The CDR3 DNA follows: TGTGCCAGTAAAAGACAGGGCGTGAACACTGAAGCTTTCTTT.

The CDR3 reads CASSITRNTEAFF. The CDR3 DNA reads TGTGCCAGCAGCATCACAAGAAACACTGAAGCTTTCTTT. The V and J genes are TRBV7-3 and TRBJ1-1; D gene uncertain. Germline V gene sequence: CDR1 SGHTA, CDR2 FQGTGA. There are 13 residues in the CDR3. V lost 5 bases to trimming and J lost 2 bases, with 9 bases between them.

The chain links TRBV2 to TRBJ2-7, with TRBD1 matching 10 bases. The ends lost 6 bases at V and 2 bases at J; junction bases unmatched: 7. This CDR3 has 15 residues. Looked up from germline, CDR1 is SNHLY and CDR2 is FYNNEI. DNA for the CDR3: TGTGCCAGCAGGGCCGGGACAGGGGATACCTACGAGCAGTACTTC. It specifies CASRAGTGDTYEQYF.

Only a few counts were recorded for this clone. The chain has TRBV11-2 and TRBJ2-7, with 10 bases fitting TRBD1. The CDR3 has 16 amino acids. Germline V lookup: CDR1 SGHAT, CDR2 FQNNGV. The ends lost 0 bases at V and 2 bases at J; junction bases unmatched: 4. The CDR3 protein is CASSLEVGTGAYEQYF. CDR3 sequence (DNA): TGTGCCAGCAGCTTAGAAGTAGGGACAGGGGCCTACGAGCAGTACTTC. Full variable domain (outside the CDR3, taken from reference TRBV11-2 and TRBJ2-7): EAGVAQSPRYKIIEKRQSVAFWCNPISGHATLYWYQQILGQGPKLLIQFQNNGVVDDSQLPKDRFSAERLKGVDSTLKIQPAKLEDSAVYLCASSLEVGTGAYEQYFGPGTRLTVT.

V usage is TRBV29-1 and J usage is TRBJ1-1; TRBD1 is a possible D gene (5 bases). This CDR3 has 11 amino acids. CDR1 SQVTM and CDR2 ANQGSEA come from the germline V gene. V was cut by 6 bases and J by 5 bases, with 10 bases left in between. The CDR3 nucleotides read TGCAGCGTCGAACAGGTAACTGAAGCTTTCTTT. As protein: CSVEQVTEAFF.

The CDR3 loop is CASSVEAAPIYGYTF. DNA of the CDR3: TGTGCCAGCAGCGTGGAGGCCGCTCCGATATATGGCTACACCTTC. The V call is TRBV9, the J call TRBJ1-2; D not certain. The CDR3 spans 15 residues. Germline V gene lookup returns CDR1 SGDLS and CDR2 YYNGEE. The V end lost 2 bases, the J end lost 5 bases, and 16 bases lay between the germline ends. Full variable domain (missing parts from reference TRBV9 and TRBJ1-2): DSGVTQTPKHLITATGQRVTLRCSPRSGDLSVYWYQQSLDQGLQFLIQYYNGEERAKGNILERFSAQQFPDLHSELNLSSLELGDSALYFCASSVEAAPIYGYTFGSGTRLTVV.

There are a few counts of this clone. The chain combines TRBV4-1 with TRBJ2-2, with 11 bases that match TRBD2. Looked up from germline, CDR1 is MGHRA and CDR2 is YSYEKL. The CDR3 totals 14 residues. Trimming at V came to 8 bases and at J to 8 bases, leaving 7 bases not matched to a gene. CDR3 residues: CASQLAGGFGELFF. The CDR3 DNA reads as TGCGCCAGCCAGCTAGCGGGGGGTTTTGGGGAGCTGTTTTTT.

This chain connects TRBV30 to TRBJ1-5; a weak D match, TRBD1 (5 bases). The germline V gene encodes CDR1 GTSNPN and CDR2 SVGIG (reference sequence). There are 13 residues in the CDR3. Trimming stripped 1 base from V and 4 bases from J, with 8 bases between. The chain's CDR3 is CAWSATANQPQHF. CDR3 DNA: TGTGCCTGGAGTGCGACAGCAAATCAGCCCCAGCATTTT.

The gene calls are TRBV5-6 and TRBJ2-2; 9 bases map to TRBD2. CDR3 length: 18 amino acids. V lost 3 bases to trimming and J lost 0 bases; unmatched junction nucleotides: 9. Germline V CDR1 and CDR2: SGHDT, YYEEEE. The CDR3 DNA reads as TGTGCCAGCAGCTGGCCGTGGGCGGGGGGGCCGAACACCGGGGAGCTGTTTTTT. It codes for CASSWPWAGGPNTGELFF.